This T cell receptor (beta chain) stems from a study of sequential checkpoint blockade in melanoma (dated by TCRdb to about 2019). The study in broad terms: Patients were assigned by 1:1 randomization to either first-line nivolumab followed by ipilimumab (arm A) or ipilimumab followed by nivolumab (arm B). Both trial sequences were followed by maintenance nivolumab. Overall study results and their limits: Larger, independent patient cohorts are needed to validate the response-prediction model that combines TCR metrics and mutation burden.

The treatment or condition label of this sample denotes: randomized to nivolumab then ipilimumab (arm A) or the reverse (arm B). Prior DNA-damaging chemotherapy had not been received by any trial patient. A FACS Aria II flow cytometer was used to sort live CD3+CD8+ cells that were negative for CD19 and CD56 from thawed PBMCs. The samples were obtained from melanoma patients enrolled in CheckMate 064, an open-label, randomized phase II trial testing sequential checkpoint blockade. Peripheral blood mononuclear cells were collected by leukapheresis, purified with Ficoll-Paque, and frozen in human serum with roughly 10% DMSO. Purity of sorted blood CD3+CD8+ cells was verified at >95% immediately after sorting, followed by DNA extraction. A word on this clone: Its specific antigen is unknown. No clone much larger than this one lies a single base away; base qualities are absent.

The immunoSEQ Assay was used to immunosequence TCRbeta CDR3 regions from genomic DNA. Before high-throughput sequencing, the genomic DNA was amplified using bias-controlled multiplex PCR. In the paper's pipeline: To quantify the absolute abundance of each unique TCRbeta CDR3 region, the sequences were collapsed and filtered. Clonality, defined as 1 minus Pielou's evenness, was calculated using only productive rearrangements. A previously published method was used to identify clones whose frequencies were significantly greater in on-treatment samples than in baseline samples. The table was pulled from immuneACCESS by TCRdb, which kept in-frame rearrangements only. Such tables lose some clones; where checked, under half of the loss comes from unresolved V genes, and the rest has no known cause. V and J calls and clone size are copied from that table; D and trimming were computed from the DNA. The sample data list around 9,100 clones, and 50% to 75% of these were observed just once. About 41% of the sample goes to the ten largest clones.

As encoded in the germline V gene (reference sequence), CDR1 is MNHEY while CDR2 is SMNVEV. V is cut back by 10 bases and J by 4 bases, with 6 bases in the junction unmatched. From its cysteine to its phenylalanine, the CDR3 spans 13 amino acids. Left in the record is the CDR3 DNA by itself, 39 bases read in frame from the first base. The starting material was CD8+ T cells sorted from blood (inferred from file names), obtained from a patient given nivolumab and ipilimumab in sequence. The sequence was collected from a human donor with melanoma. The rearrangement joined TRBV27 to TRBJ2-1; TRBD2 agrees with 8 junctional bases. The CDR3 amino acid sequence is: CATAGGVYNEQFF. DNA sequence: TGTGCCACCGCGGGGGGCGTATACAATGAGCAGTTCTTC.